Presented here are 13 T cell receptor beta chains from one specimen sequenced in a study of blood T cell repertoires in COVID-19. Clones were read by immunoSEQ multiplex PCR, and TCRdb kept only the in-frame ones, dropping some. This table holds about 180,000 clones, about 81% found once. Sequencing was performed on peripheral blood. These receptors all stem from an elderly woman with COVID-19, enrolled during active disease.

The rearrangement links TRBV4-1 to TRBJ2-7; 7 bases are shared with TRBD1. In germline, CDR1 is MGHRA, CDR2 YSYEKL. CDR3 length: 14 residues. Unmatched junction bases numbered 9, after V lost 4 bases and J lost 6 bases. The CDR3 reads CASSRPGQRGEQYF. CDR3 in DNA: TGCGCCAGCAGCCGCCCGGGACAGCGTGGCGAGCAGTACTTC.

This clone was recorded many times. The V call is TRBV2, the J call TRBJ1-6, with 7 bases identical to TRBD1. J lost 6 bases, V lost 2 bases, and 4 bases had no gene match. This CDR3 is 15 amino acids long. Germline-derived CDR1 and CDR2 are SNHLY and FYNNEI. CDR3 nucleotide sequence: TGTGCCAGCAGTGAAATGCAGGGGGTTAATTCACCCCTCCACTTT. It is translated as CASSEMQGVNSPLHF.

This chain links TRBV5-1 with TRBJ2-1; the D gene is possibly TRBD1 (6 bases). Trimming removed 4 bases from V and 1 base from J, with 12 bases in between. CDR1 is SGHRS and CDR2 is YFSETQ in the germline V gene. The length of the CDR3 is 15 residues. The chain's CDR3 is CASSTTGWSYNEQFF. CDR3 DNA sequence: TGCGCCAGCAGCACTACAGGGTGGTCCTACAATGAGCAGTTCTTC.

The V gene is TRBV7-9, the J gene TRBJ1-2; perhaps TRBD1 as D (6 bases). Germline CDR1 is SEHNR and CDR2 is FQNEAQ (reference sequence). CDR3 length equals 15 residues. V was trimmed by 5 bases and J by 4 bases, leaving 17 bases between them. CDR3 DNA: TGTGCCAGCAGCCGAGAAGGGGGATACCGCTATGGCTACACCTTC. Encoded protein: CASSREGGYRYGYTF.

This clone occurred once. V and J are TRBV7-2 and TRBJ1-4, with D unresolved. Per the germline V gene, CDR1 is SGHTA and CDR2 is FQGNSA. Trimming stripped 3 bases from V and 0 bases from J, with 8 bases between. CDR3 length equals 15 residues. In DNA, the CDR3 is TGTGCCAGCAGCTTTTACACAGCAACTAATGAAAAACTGTTTTTT. Protein: CASSFYTATNEKLFF.

This clone was detected only a few times. The chain recombines TRBV6-2 or TRBV6-3 with TRBJ2-3, with D maybe TRBD2 (6 bases). Germline values: CDR1 MNHEY, CDR2 SVGEGT. This CDR3 region has 13 residues. The V end was cut by 5 bases, the J end by 5 bases, with 11 bases between. The CDR3: CASSLAGKDTQYF. CDR3 bases: TGTGCCAGCAGTCTCGCGGGGAAAGATACGCAGTATTTT.

This clone was found once. The CDR3: CASRPPARQIGMGREFHTEAFF. In nucleotides, the CDR3 is TGTGCCAGTAGGCCTCCCGCGAGACAGATAGGTATGGGGAGGGAGTTTCACACTGAAGCTTTCTTT. The V gene is TRBV19, the J gene TRBJ1-1; TRBD1 might be the D (5 bases). Germline loops: CDR1 LNHDA, CDR2 SQIVND (reference sequence). The germline V and J ends were trimmed by 6 bases and 3 bases, with 38 bases remaining between them. This CDR3 is 22 amino acids long.

This clone has just a few counts. V is TRBV3-1 (or the pseudogene TRBV3-2) and J is TRBJ1-5; the D gene is possibly TRBD1 (5 bases). Trimming pared 0 bases from V and 2 bases from J, leaving 5 bases between. The CDR3 contains 14 residues. CDR1 LGHDT and CDR2 YNNKEL come from the germline V gene (reference sequence). CDR3 residues: CASSQDRGNQPQHF. The CDR3 bases are TGTGCCAGCAGCCAAGACAGGGGCAATCAGCCCCAGCATTTT.

The J gene is TRBJ1-5, the V gene TRBV7-9; D not certain. The V end lost 1 base, the J end lost 5 bases, and 3 bases lay between the germline ends. This CDR3 contains 12 residues. The germline CDR1 and CDR2 sequences are SEHNR and FQNEAQ (reference sequence). The DNA of the CDR3 is TGTGCCAGCAGCTTAGTAGATCAGCCCCAGCATTTT. Translated: CASSLVDQPQHF.

This sequence joins TRBV28 and TRBJ2-1, with D unclear. V gave up 3 bases and J gave up 10 bases, with 4 bases separating them. CDR1 is MDHEN and CDR2 is SYDVKM in the germline V gene. The CDR3 has 10 residues. CDR3 protein: CASSFREQFF. The CDR3 DNA reads TGTGCCAGCAGTTTCAGGGAGCAGTTCTTC.

This chain uses TRBV29-1 with TRBJ2-3; D remains ambiguous. This CDR3 is built from 11 residues. Trimming stripped 7 bases from V and 3 bases from J, with 8 bases between. Per the germline V gene, CDR1 is SQVTM and CDR2 is ANQGSEA. The CDR3 DNA reads as TGCAGCGATGCAGTTACAGATACGCAGTATTTT. Translating gives CSDAVTDTQYF.

This clone was counted once. V is TRBV7-2 and J is TRBJ2-5; a weak D match, TRBD1 (6 bases). The germline V gene has CDR1 SGHTA and CDR2 FQGNSA. The CDR3 length is 15 residues. Trimming stripped 2 bases from V and 2 bases from J, with 12 bases between. The CDR3 protein is CASSLSYRAQETQYF. In DNA form, the CDR3 reads TGTGCCAGCAGCTTATCGTACAGGGCGCAAGAGACCCAGTACTTC.

This clone appeared many times. The rearrangement uses TRBV23-1 and TRBJ2-7, with a possible D match to TRBD1 (5 bases). TRBV23-1 qualifies as an ORF whose function is uncertain. The CDR3 is 14 residues long. Trimming cost V 2 bases and J 3 bases, with 11 bases left between them. CDR3 in amino acids: CASSQQGLGYEQYF. In DNA, the CDR3 is TGCGCCAGCAGTCAACAGGGTCTGGGCTACGAGCAGTACTTC.